What follows are 22 T cell receptor beta chains derived from one specimen sequenced in a study of OX40 agonist ivuxolimab in advanced cancers. Sequencing was performed with immunoSEQ multiplex PCR; in TCRdb, only in-frame clones are kept and a portion is missing. This sample carries approximately 81,000 clones, around nine tenths of them seen once, and the ten largest clones take roughly 0.44%. Sample: CD4+ or CD8+ T cells sorted from blood, taken in a trial of the OX40 agonist ivuxolimab. The receptors were sampled from an adult with an advanced solid tumor such as melanoma, head and neck, liver or kidney cancer.

V is TRBV5-1 and J is TRBJ1-5; no clear D. V dropped 0 bases and J dropped 5 bases, with 9 bases sitting between them. The germline V gene encodes CDR1 SGHRS and CDR2 YFSETQ. This CDR3 comprises 14 residues. Here the CDR3 DNA reads TGCGCCAGCAGCTTGGCCTCTAGGGATCAGCCCCAGCATTTT. Protein sequence: CASSLASRDQPQHF. Supplemented by reference TRBV5-1 and TRBJ1-5, the full variable domain reads KAGVTQTPRYLIKTRGQQVTLSCSPISGHRSVSWYQQTPGQGLQFLFEYFSETQRNKGNFPGRFSGRQFSNSRSEMNVSTLELGDSALYLCASSLASRDQPQHFGDGTRLSIL.

The CDR3 here is CASSLSRYEQYF. CDR3 DNA: TGTGCCAGCAGCCTCTCCCGATACGAGCAGTACTTC. The chain uses TRBV6-5 and TRBJ2-7, with D unresolved. CDR1 MNHEY and CDR2 SVGAGI come from the germline V gene. V was pared by 6 bases and J by 4 bases, with 10 bases between. CDR3 length: 12 residues.

This clone was seen only a few times. V and J are TRBV7-8 and TRBJ1-2; TRBD1 agrees at 8 bases. V lost 5 bases to trimming and J lost 4 bases; unmatched junction nucleotides: 3. The length of the CDR3 is 13 residues. Germline V gene data show CDR1 as SGHVS and CDR2 as FQNEAQ. The CDR3 DNA is TGTGCCAGCAGCCGAACAGGGGGCTATGGCTACACCTTC. Translated, it gives CASSRTGGYGYTF.

V is TRBV5-1 and J is TRBJ2-1, with TRBD1 matching over 11 bases. CDR1 SGHRS and CDR2 YFSETQ come from the germline V gene. CDR3 length: 15 residues. The V and J ends lost 4 bases and 8 bases, in that order; junction bases with no gene match: 8. Here the CDR3 reads CASSLGQGAGDEQFF. The CDR3 nucleotides read TGCGCCAGCAGCCTTGGACAGGGGGCAGGAGATGAGCAGTTCTTC. Based on the CDR3 plus reference TRBV5-1 and TRBJ2-1, the full variable domain is KAGVTQTPRYLIKTRGQQVTLSCSPISGHRSVSWYQQTPGQGLQFLFEYFSETQRNKGNFPGRFSGRQFSNSRSEMNVSTLELGDSALYLCASSLGQGAGDEQFFGPGTRLTVL.

The chain carries TRBV28 and TRBJ2-7, with TRBD1 identical over 8 bases. J gave up 1 base and V 5 bases, and 7 bases lay outside the gene matches. The CDR3 totals 15 residues. Germline CDR1 MDHEN, CDR2 SYDVKM. The CDR3 loop is CASSPTGATSYEQYF. DNA of the CDR3: TGTGCCAGCAGTCCGACAGGGGCGACATCCTACGAGCAGTACTTC.

This rearrangement joins TRBV5-4 to TRBJ1-2; 9 bases map to TRBD1. Trimming at V came to 4 bases and at J to 7 bases, leaving 5 bases not matched to a gene. This CDR3 has 13 residues. Germline CDR1 and CDR2: SGHNT and YYREEE (reference sequence). CDR3 protein: CASSQGQGIGYTF. The CDR3 nucleotides read TGTGCCAGCAGCCAGGGACAGGGAATTGGCTACACCTTC.

Many counts were recorded for this clone. V gene TRBV13 combines with J gene TRBJ1-1; D gene unclear. Trimming stripped 5 bases from V and 0 bases from J, with 4 bases between. The CDR3 contains 12 residues. CDR1 and CDR2 (germline): PRHDT, FYEKMQ (reference sequence). The chain's CDR3 is CASSPVNTEAFF. As DNA, the CDR3 is TGTGCCAGCAGCCCCGTGAACACTGAAGCTTTCTTT.

This chain connects TRBV5-1 to TRBJ2-3; TRBD2 agrees at 11 bases. V shed 2 bases, J shed 2 bases, and the junction held 4 bases outside the gene matches. The CDR3 spans 16 residues. The germline V gene encodes CDR1 SGHRS and CDR2 YFSETQ. The DNA for the CDR3 is TGCGCCAGCAGCTTCGGGACTAGCGGAGTCACAGATACGCAGTATTTT. Protein sequence: CASSFGTSGVTDTQYF.

The chain combines TRBV6-1 with TRBJ2-7, with 9 bases that match TRBD1. Germline CDR1 reads MNHNS; CDR2 reads SASEGT. CDR3 length: 13 amino acids. With 11 bases clipped from V and 4 bases from J, the junction kept 9 bases outside the gene matches. CDR3 residues: CAGGQGRFYEQYF. In nucleotides, the CDR3 is TGTGCCGGCGGACAGGGGAGATTTTACGAGCAGTACTTC.

CDR3 in DNA: TGTGCCAGCAGCTTGGGCGGACAGGGGAACTATGGCTACACCTTC. Its protein is CASSLGGQGNYGYTF. The chain combines TRBV5-4 with TRBJ1-2; 9 bases fit TRBD1. J was trimmed by 2 bases and V by 0 bases; bases with no gene match: 2. The CDR3 sequence is 15 residues long. Germline V gene lookup returns CDR1 SGHNT and CDR2 YYREEE (reference sequence).

The chain has TRBV12-5 and TRBJ2-2; D gene uncertain. CDR1 and CDR2 from the germline V gene are LGHNT and FRNRAP. The CDR3 loop spans 14 amino acids. Trimming cost V 5 bases and J 3 bases, with 10 bases left between them. CDR3 coding DNA: TGTGCTAGTGGTCCCAATAGCTACACCGGGGAGCTGTTTTTT. Translating it yields CASGPNSYTGELFF.

A few counts support this clone. The chain employs TRBV6-5 and TRBJ2-7; either TRBD1 or TRBD2 may fit D (5 bases each). The V and J ends lost 5 bases and 5 bases respectively, with 13 bases between them. The CDR3 totals 13 residues. Germline CDR1 is MNHEY and CDR2 is SVGAGI. This CDR3 reads CASSPDRGDEQYF. The CDR3 coding sequence is TGTGCCAGCAGTCCCGACCGAGGGGACGAGCAGTACTTC.

The chain is built from TRBV7-2 and TRBJ1-3, with D possibly TRBD1 on 5 matching bases. Germline V CDR1 and CDR2: SGHTA, FQGNSA. V was cut by 0 bases and J by 2 bases, with 5 bases left in between. This CDR3 is 14 amino acids long. The CDR3 region has the DNA TGTGCCAGCAGCTTAGCAGGGGCTGGAAACACCATATATTTT. Translated: CASSLAGAGNTIYF.

This clone has a single count. The CDR3 is CASSDSRGGFVSDTQYF. The CDR3 DNA reads as TGTGCCAGCAGCGATTCCCGTGGTGGCTTCGTTTCGGATACGCAGTATTTT. The V and J genes are TRBV5-4 and TRBJ2-3, with no clear D. The CDR3 covers 17 residues. CDR1 and CDR2 from the germline V gene are SGHNT and YYREEE (reference sequence). The V end was cut by 4 bases, the J end by 6 bases, with 24 bases between.

V usage is TRBV6-6 and J usage is TRBJ2-7, with D possibly matching TRBD1 (6 bases). Trimming took 7 bases from V and 3 from J, leaving 16 bases between them. The length of the CDR3 is 14 residues. Germline V CDR1 and CDR2: MNHNY, SVGAGI (reference sequence). CDR3 nucleotide sequence: TGTGCCAGCACAACTCCCAGGGACAACTACGAGCAGTACTTC. Amino acids: CASTTPRDNYEQYF.

The chain joins TRBV7-6 to TRBJ1-4; D remains unclear. Trimming removed 5 bases at V and 6 bases at J, with 16 bases between. The CDR3 has 15 residues. Germline V lookup: CDR1 SGHVS, CDR2 FNYEAQ. The CDR3 loop is CASSRTTLEHEKLFF. DNA of the CDR3: TGTGCCAGCAGCCGTACGACACTCGAACATGAAAAACTGTTTTTT.

The rearrangement uses TRBV11-3 and TRBJ2-1; no clear D. The germline gives CDR1 SGHNT, CDR2 YENEEA. The CDR3 covers 15 residues. The V gene lost 0 bases and the J gene lost 2 bases, with 8 bases spanning the gap. The chain's CDR3 is CASSLDLGPYNEQFF. CDR3 nucleotide sequence: TGTGCCAGCAGCTTAGATCTTGGACCCTACAATGAGCAGTTCTTC. Full variable domain (remainder filled in from reference TRBV11-3 and TRBJ2-1): EAGVVQSPRYKIIEKKQPVAFWCNPISGHNTLYWYLQNLGQGPELLIRYENEEAVDDSQLPKDRFSAERLKGVDSTLKIQPAELGDSAVYLCASSLDLGPYNEQFFGPGTRLTVL.

This chain connects TRBV5-4 to TRBJ1-2; no firm D call. V lost 5 bases, J lost 8 bases, and 16 bases lay in between. The germline V gene encodes CDR1 SGHNT and CDR2 YYREEE (reference sequence). This CDR3 has 13 residues. CDR3 sequence (DNA): TGTGCCAGCAGGATAGTCCGGGCGGAGGGCTACACCTTC. It codes for CASRIVRAEGYTF.

This chain's CDR3 is CASSTGTGGSGFF. In DNA, the CDR3 is TGTGCCAGCAGTACCGGGACAGGGGGCTCTGGGTTCTTC. This rearrangement joins TRBV6-1 to TRBJ2-1, with 12 bases identical to TRBD1. Germline V gene lookup returns CDR1 MNHNS and CDR2 SASEGT. Germline trimming cut 5 bases from V and 15 bases from J; bases unmatched to any gene: 8. This CDR3 has 13 residues.

J is TRBJ2-7 and V is TRBV7-6, with TRBD2 as a possible D gene (6 bases). Germline V lookup: CDR1 SGHVS, CDR2 FNYEAQ. Trimming cost V 5 bases and J 2 bases, with 22 bases left between them. There are 17 residues in the CDR3. The CDR3 protein is CASSTETGGFPTYEQYF. DNA of the CDR3: TGTGCCAGCAGCACAGAGACTGGGGGGTTTCCCACCTACGAGCAGTACTTC.

By proportion, this clone is medium-sized. V and J are TRBV2 and TRBJ1-1; no definite D call. V was pared by 6 bases and J by 3 bases, with 11 bases between. CDR1 and CDR2 (germline): SNHLY, FYNNEI. CDR3 length: 13 residues. CDR3 region: CASRLNADTEAFF. CDR3 sequence (DNA): TGTGCCAGCAGACTAAACGCGGACACTGAAGCTTTCTTT. Based on the CDR3 plus reference TRBV2 and TRBJ1-1, the full variable domain is EPEVTQTPSHQVTQMGQEVILRCVPISNHLYFYWYRQILGQKVEFLVSFYNNEISEKSEIFDDQFSVERPDGSNFTLKIRSTKLEDSAMYFCASRLNADTEAFFGQGTRLTVV.

The DNA for the CDR3 is TGTGCCAGCAGCTTAAATACAGCGGATCAGCCCCAGCATTTT. Translation: CASSLNTADQPQHF. The V and J genes are TRBV7-9 and TRBJ1-5; D ambiguous. Germline-derived CDR1 and CDR2 are SEHNR and FQNEAQ (reference sequence). Trimming left V 2 bases short and J 5 bases short, with 10 bases between. The CDR3 covers 14 residues.